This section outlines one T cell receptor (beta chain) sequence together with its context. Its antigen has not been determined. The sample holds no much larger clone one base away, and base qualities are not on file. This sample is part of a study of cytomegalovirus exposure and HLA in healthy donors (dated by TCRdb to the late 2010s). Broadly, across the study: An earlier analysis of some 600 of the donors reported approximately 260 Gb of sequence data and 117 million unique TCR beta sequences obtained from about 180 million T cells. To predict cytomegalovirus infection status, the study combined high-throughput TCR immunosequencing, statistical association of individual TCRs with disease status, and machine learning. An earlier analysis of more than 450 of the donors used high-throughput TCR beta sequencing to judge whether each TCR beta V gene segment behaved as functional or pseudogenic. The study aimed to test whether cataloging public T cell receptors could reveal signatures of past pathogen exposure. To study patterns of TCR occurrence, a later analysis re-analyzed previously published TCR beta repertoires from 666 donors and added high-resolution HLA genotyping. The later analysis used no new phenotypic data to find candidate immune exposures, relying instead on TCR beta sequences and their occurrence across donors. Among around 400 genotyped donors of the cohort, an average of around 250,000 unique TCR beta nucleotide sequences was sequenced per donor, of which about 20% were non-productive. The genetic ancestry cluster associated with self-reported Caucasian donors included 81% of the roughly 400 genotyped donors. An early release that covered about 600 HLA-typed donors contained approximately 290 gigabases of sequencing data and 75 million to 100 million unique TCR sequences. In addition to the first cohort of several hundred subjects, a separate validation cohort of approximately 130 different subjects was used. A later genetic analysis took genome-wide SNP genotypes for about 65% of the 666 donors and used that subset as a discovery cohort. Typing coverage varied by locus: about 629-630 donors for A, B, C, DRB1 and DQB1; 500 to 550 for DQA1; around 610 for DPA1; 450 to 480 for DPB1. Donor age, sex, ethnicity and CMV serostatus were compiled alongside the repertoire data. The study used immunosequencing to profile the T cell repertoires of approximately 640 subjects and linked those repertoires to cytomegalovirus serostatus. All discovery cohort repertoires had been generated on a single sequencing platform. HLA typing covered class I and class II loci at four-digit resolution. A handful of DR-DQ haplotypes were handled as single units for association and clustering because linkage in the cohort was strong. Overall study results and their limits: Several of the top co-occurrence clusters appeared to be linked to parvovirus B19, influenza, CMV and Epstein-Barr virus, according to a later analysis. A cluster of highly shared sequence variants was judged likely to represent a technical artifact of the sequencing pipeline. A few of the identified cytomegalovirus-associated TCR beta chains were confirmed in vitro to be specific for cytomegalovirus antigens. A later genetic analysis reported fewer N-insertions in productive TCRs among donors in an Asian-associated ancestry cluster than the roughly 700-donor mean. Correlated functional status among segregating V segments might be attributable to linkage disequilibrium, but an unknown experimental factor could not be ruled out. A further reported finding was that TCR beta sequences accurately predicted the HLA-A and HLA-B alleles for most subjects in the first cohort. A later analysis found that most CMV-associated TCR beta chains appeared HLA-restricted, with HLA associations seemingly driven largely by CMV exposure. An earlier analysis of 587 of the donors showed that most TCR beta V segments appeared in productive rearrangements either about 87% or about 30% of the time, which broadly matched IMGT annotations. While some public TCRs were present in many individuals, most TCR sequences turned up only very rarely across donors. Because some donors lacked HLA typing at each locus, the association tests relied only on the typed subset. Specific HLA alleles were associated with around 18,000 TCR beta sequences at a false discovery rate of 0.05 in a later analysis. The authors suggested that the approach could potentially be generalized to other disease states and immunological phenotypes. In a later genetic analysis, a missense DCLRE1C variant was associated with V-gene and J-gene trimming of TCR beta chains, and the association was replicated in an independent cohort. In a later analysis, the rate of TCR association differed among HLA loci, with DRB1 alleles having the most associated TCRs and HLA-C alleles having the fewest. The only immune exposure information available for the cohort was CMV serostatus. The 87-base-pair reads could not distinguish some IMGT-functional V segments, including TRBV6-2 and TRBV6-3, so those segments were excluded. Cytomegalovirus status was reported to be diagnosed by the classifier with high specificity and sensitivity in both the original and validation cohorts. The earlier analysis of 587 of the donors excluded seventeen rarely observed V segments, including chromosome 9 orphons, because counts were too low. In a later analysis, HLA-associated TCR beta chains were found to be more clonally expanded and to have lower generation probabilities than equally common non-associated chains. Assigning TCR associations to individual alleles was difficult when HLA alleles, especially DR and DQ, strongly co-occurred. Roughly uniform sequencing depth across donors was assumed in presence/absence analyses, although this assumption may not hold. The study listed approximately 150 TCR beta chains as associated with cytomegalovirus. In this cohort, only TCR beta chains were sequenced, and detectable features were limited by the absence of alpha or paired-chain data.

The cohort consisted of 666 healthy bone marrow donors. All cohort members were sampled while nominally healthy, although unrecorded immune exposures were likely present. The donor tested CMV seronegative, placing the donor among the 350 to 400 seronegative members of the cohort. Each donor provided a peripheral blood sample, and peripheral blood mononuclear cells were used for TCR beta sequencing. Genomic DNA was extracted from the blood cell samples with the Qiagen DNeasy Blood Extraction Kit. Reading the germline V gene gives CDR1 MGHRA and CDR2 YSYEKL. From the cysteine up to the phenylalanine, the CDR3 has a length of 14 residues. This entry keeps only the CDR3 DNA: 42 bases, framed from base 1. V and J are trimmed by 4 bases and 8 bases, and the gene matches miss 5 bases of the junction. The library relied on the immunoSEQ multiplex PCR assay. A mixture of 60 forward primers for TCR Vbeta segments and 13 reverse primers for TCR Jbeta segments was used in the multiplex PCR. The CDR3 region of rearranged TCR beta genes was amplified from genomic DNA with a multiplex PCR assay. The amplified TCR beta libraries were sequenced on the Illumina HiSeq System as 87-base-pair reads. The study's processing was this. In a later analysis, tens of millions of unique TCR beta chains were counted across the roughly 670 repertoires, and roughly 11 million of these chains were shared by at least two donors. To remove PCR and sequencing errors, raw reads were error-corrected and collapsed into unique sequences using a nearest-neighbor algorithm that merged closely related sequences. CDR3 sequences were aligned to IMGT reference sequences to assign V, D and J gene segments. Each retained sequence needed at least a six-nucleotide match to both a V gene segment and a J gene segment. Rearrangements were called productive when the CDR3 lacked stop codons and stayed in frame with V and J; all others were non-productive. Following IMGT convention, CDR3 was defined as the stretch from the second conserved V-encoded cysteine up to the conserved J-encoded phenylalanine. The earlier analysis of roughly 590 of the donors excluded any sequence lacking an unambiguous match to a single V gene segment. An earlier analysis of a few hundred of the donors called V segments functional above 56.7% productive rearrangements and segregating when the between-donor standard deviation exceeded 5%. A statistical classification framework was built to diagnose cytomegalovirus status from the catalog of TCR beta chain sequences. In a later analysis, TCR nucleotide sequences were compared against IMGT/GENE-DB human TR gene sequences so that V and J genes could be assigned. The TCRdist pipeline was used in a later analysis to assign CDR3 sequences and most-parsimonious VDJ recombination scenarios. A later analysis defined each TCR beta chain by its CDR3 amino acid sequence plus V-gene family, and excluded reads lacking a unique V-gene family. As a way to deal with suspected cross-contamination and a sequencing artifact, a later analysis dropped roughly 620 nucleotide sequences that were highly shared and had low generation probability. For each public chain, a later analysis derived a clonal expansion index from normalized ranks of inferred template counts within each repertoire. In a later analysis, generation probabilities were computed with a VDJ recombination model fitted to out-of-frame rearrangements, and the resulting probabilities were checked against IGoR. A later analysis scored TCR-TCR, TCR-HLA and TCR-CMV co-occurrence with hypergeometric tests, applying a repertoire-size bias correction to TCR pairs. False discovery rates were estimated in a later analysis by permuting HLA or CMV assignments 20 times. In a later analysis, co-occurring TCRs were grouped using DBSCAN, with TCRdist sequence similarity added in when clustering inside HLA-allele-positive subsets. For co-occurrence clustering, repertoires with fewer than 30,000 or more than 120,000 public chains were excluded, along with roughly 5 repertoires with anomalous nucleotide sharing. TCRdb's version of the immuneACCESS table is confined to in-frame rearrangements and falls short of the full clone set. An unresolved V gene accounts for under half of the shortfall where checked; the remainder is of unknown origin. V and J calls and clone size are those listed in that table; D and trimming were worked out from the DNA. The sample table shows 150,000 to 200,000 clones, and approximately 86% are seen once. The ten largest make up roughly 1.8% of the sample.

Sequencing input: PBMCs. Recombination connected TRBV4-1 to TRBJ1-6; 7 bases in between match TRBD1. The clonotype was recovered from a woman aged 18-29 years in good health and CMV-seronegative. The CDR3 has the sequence CASSPQTGYSPLHF. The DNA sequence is TGCGCCAGCAGCCCACAGACAGGGTATTCACCCCTCCACTTT.